This TCR beta chain stems from a study of human T cells and chemical hapten exposure. Overall study results and limits: Following DPC sensitization, TCRs present above 1 in 1000 frequency showed no change.

In regard to this clonotype: The antigen is unknown.

The CDR3 sequence is 14 residues long. V lost 0 bases, J lost 1 base, and 7 bases lay in between. Germline CDR1 MGHRA, CDR2 YSYEKL. For the library, individual cDNA molecules each received unique molecular identifiers. Via MiXCR, TCRdb re-called the RACE reads, giving one row per CDR3 protein. The sample shows around 110,000 distinct CDR3 sequences, 9% to 13% of them seen only once. Indicated time point: patch test 1, 2 weeks after DPC sensitization. Treatment of the sample: therapeutic diphenylcyclopropenone sensitization with weekly scalp DPC. The chain has TRBV4-1 and TRBJ2-7; D is unresolved. The receptor's source is a woman aged 50 to 60 with alopecia areata. Some clones in this sample may be carry-over from other donors' samples. The sequencing used whole blood, collected in connection with sensitization to the hapten diphenylcyclopropenone (DPC). The DNA for the CDR3 is TGCGCCAGCAGCCAAGAACCCCGATCCTACGAGCAGTACTTC. Translated, it gives CASSQEPRSYEQYF.